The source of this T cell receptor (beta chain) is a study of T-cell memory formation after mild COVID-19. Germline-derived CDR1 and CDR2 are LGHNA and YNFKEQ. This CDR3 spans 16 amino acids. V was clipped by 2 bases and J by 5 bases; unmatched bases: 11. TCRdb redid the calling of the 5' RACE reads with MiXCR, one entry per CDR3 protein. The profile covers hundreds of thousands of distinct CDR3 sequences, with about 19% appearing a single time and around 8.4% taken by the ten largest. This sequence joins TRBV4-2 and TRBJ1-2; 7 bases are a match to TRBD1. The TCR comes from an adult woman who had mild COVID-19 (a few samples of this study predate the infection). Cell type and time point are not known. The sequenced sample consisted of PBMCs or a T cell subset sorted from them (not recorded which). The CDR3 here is CASSQNAGTDSYGYTF. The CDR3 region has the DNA TGTGCCAGCAGCCAAAACGCCGGGACAGATAGTTATGGCTACACCTTC.